A selection of T cell receptor beta chains follows, all from one sample in a study of early T cells in non-severe SARS-CoV-2 infection. TCRdb processed the 5' RACE reads anew with MiXCR; each CDR3 protein has one entry. The profile shows about 77,000 distinct CDR3 sequences, 15% to 20% of them singletons. Sequencing used whole blood. The receptors were sampled from an adult who was a healthcare worker with PCR-confirmed SARS-CoV-2 infection or an uninfected control (not recorded which). Each CDR3 is given with its conserved first and last residue. D genes are given only for firm matches. Size tells how often a clone was seen (once, few, many) or the class of an expanded clone, and some rows leave it out.

J,length,V,size,D,CDR3,DNA
TRBJ2-1,13,TRBV5-1,NA,NA,CASSLVVSAEQFF,TGCGCCAGCAGCTTGGTAGTTAGCGCTGAGCAGTTCTTC
TRBJ2-2,12,TRBV6-5,NA,NA,CASSYGAGELFF,TGTGCCAGCAGTTACGGGGCCGGGGAGCTGTTTTTT
TRBJ2-5,16,TRBV7-6,NA,TRBD2,CASSLAGLAGGETQYF,TGTGCCAGCAGCTTAGCAGGGCTAGCGGGAGGTGAGACCCAGTACTTC
TRBJ1-6,14,TRBV12-3/TRBV12-4,NA,NA,CASSQGSYNSPLHF,TGTGCCAGCAGTCAGGGCTCCTATAATTCACCCCTCCACTTT
TRBJ1-6,12,TRBV28,many,NA,CASSLVNSPLHF,TGTGCCAGCAGTTTAGTAAATTCACCCCTCCACTTT
TRBJ1-5,15,TRBV7-9,few,NA,CASSLRTDSNQPQHF,TGTGCCAGCAGCTTAAGGACTGATAGCAATCAGCCCCAGCATTTT
TRBJ2-7,16,TRBV19,NA,TRBD1,CVSSMTLDREPYEQYF,TGTGTCAGTAGTATGACCCTGGACAGGGAGCCCTACGAGCAGTACTTC
TRBJ1-2,15,TRBV9,many,NA,CASSVEQSLNYGYTF,TGTGCCAGCAGCGTAGAACAGAGCCTTAACTATGGCTACACCTTC
TRBJ2-2,16,TRBV10-3,many,NA,CAISGSAGMNTGELFF,TGTGCCATCAGTGGATCGGCGGGGATGAACACCGGGGAGCTGTTTTTT
TRBJ1-1,15,TRBV13,few,NA,CASSSPQGSYTEAFF,TGTGCCAGCAGCTCCCCCCAGGGGTCATACACTGAAGCTTTCTTT
TRBJ2-7,11,TRBV25-1,NA,NA,CASSGLSEQYF,TGTGCCAGCAGTGGCCTTTCCGAGCAGTACTTC
TRBJ1-1,11,TRBV29-1,NA,NA,CSLRTNTEAFF,TGCAGCCTCCGGACGAACACTGAAGCTTTCTTT
TRBJ1-5,16,TRBV28,few,TRBD1,CASSLGAGGLNQPQHF,TGTGCCAGCAGTTTAGGGGCAGGGGGCCTTAATCAGCCCCAGCATTTT
TRBJ2-7,14,TRBV6-6,NA,NA,CASSSGTYIYEQYF,TGTGCCAGCAGTTCCGGGACTTATATATACGAGCAGTACTTC
TRBJ2-3,15,TRBV20-1,NA,NA,CSARGARDSTDTQYF,TGCAGTGCTAGAGGGGCCCGGGACAGCACAGATACGCAGTATTTT
TRBJ2-2,15,TRBV7-6,NA,NA,CASSQGGSLTGELFF,TGTGCCAGCAGCCAAGGAGGGAGTTTGACCGGGGAGCTGTTTTTT
TRBJ2-2,14,TRBV7-9,few,NA,CASRGTANTGELFF,TGTGCCAGCCGAGGCACCGCGAACACCGGGGAGCTGTTTTTT
TRBJ1-5,13,TRBV29-1,NA,NA,CSVAQGGNQPQHF,TGCAGCGTAGCACAGGGAGGCAATCAGCCCCAGCATTTT
TRBJ1-6,15,TRBV28,few,NA,CASSRDTSYNSPLHF,TGTGCCAGCAGTCGGGACACCTCCTATAATTCACCCCTCCACTTT
TRBJ2-7,15,TRBV5-8,many,TRBD1,CASSRDRVGSKEQYF,TGTGCCAGCAGCAGAGACAGGGTGGGGTCTAAAGAGCAGTACTTC
TRBJ1-1,14,TRBV7-6,few,NA,CASSKVGGETEAFF,TGTGCCAGCAGCAAGGTGGGGGGCGAAACTGAAGCTTTCTTT
TRBJ2-5,16,TRBV11-2,many,NA,CASSSTMGGPQETQYF,TGTGCCAGCAGCTCCACCATGGGGGGGCCCCAAGAGACCCAGTACTTC
TRBJ2-1,18,TRBV7-7,few,TRBD2,CASSLASGRAGSYNEQFF,TGTGCTAGCAGCTTAGCCAGCGGGAGGGCGGGCTCCTACAATGAGCAGTTCTTC
TRBJ1-2,14,TRBV7-6,few,NA,CASSRTPGFDGYTF,TGTGCCAGCAGCCGCACTCCAGGGTTCGATGGCTACACCTTC
TRBJ2-4,12,TRBV12-3/TRBV12-4,NA,NA,CASSLEHAIQYF,TGTGCCAGCAGTTTGGAACACGCCATTCAGTACTTC
TRBJ1-1,15,TRBV7-9,once,NA,CASSPRETMGTEAFF,TGTGCCAGCAGCCCGCGTGAAACCATGGGCACTGAAGCTTTCTTT
TRBJ2-1,12,TRBV12-3/TRBV12-4,few,NA,CASSPGPSEQFF,TGTGCCAGCAGCCCAGGGCCATCTGAGCAGTTCTTC
TRBJ1-4,14,TRBV28,NA,TRBD1,CASSSDRELEKLFF,TGTGCCAGCAGTTCGGACAGGGAGCTCGAAAAACTGTTTTTT
TRBJ2-2,15,TRBV7-2,few,TRBD2,CASSPLAGVTGELFF,TGTGCCAGCAGCCCGCTAGCGGGAGTCACCGGGGAGCTGTTTTTT